This TCR beta chain emerged from a study of T cell repertoires in cytomegalovirus infection. This clonotype was observed many times. V lost 1 base and J 1 base, leaving 6 bases between the germline ends. This CDR3 has 14 amino acids. The germline V gene encodes CDR1 MGHRA and CDR2 YSYEKL. TCRdb redid the calling of the reads with MiXCR, one entry per CDR3 protein. The table records about 680,000 distinct CDR3 sequences, roughly 24% of them present only once. Sequencing was carried out using CD8+ T cells from PBMCs. This TCR derives from a human donor in good health (CMV status not recorded). Some clones in this sample may be carry-over from other donors' samples. The chain combines TRBV4-1 with TRBJ2-3; D might be TRBD2 (5 bases). The CDR3 nucleotides are TGCGCCAGCAGCCAAGTGGGAGGCACAGATACGCAGTATTTT. It specifies CASSQVGGTDTQYF.